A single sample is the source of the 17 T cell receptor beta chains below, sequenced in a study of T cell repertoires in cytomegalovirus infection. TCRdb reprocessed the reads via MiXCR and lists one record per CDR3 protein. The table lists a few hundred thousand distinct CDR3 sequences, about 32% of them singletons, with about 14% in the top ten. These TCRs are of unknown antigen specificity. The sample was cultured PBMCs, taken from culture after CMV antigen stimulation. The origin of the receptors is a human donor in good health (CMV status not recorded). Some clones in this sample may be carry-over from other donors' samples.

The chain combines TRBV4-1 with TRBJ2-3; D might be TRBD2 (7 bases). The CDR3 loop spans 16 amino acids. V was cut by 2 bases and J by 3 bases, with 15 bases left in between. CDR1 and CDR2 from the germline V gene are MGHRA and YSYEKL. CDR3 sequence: CASSQPLGGGTDTQYF. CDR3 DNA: TGCGCCAGCAGCCAACCGTTAGGGGGAGGGACAGATACGCAGTATTTT.

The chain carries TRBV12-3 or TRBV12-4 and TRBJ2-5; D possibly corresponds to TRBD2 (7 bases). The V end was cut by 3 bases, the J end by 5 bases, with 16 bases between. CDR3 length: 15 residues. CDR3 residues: CASSFGGGAGETQYF. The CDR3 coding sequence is TGTGCCAGCAGTTTTGGAGGGGGGGCCGGGGAGACCCAGTACTTC.

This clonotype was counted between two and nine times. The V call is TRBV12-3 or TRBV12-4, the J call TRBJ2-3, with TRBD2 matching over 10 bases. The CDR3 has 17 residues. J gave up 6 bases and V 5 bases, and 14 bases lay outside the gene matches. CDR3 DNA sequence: TGTGCCAGCAGTCCGACCCAGACTAGCGGGTTGCGGGATACGCAGTATTTT. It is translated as CASSPTQTSGLRDTQYF.

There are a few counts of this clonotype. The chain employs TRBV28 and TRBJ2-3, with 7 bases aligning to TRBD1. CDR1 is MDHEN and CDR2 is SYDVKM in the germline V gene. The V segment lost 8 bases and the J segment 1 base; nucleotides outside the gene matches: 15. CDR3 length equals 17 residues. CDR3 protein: CASFRDRHIPGTDTQYF. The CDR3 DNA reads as TGTGCCAGCTTCCGGGACAGACACATCCCAGGCACAGATACGCAGTATTTT.

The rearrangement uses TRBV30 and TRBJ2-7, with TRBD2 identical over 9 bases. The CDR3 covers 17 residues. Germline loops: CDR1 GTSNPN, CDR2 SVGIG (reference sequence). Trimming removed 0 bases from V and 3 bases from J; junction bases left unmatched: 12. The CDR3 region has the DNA TGTGCCTGGAGTGTACTCGCGGGAGGGGCTTCTATCTACGAGCAGTACTTC. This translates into CAWSVLAGGASIYEQYF.

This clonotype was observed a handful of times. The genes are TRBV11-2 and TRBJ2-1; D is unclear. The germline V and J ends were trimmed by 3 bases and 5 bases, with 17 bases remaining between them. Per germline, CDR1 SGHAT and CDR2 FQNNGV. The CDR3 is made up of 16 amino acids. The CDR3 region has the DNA TGTGCCAGCAGCTTCCTTCCCGGAAGACTGGACAATGAGCAGTTCTTC. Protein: CASSFLPGRLDNEQFF.

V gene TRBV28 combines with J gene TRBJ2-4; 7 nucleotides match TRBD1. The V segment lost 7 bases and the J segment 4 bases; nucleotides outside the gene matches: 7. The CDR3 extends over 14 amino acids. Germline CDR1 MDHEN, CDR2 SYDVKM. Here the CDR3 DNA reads TGTGCCAGCAATCCGACAGGGAAGAAAAACATTCAGTACTTC. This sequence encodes CASNPTGKKNIQYF. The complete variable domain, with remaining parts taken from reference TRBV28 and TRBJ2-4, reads DVKVTQSSRYLVKRTGEKVFLECVQDMDHENMFWYRQDPGLGLRLIYFSYDVKMKEKGDIPEGYSVSREKKERFSLILESASTNQTSMYLCASNPTGKKNIQYFGAGTRLSVL.

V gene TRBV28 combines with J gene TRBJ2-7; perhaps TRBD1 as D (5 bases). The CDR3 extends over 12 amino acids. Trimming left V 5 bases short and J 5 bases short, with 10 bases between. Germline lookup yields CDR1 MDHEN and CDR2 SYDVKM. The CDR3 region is CASSVDSHEQYF. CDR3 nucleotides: TGTGCCAGCAGTGTTGACAGCCACGAGCAGTACTTC.

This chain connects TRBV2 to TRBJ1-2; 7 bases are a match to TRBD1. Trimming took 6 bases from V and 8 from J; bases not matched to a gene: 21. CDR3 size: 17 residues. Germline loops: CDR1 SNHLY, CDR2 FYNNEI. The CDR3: CASRDPGVDRVTQGYTF. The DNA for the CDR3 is TGTGCCAGCAGAGACCCGGGAGTAGACAGGGTCACGCAAGGCTACACCTTC.

This chain's CDR3 is CASSLQDRHEQYF. CDR3 DNA: TGTGCCAGCAGCCTCCAGGACAGACACGAGCAGTACTTC. The rearrangement links TRBV7-6 to TRBJ2-7; maybe TRBD1 (6 bases). CDR1 and CDR2 from the germline V gene are SGHVS and FNYEAQ. The CDR3 is 13 residues long. Trimming removed 5 bases from V and 5 bases from J, with 13 bases in between.

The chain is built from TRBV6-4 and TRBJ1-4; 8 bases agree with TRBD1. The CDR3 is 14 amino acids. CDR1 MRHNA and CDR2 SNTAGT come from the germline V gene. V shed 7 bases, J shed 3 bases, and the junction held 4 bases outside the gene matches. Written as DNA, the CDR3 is TGTGCCAGCACCGGACAGGGACCTAATGAAAAACTGTTTTTT. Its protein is CASTGQGPNEKLFF.

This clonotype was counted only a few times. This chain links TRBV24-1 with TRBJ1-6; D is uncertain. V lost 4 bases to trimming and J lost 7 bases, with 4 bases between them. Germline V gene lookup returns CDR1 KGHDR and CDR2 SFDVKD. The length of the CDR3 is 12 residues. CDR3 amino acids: CATSDGNSPLHF. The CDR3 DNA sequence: TGTGCCACCAGTGACGGAAATTCACCCCTCCACTTT.

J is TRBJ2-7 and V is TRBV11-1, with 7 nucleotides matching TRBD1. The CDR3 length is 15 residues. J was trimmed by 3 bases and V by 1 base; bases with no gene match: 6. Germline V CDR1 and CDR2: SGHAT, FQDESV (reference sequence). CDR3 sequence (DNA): TGTGCCAGCAGCTTAGGATGGGACAGTCTCTACGAGCAGTACTTC. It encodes CASSLGWDSLYEQYF.

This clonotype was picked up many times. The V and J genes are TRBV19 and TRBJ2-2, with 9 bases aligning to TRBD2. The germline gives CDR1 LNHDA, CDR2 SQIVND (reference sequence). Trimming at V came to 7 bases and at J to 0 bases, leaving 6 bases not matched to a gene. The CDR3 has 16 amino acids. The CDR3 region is CASKTSGDANTGELFF. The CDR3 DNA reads TGTGCCAGTAAGACTAGCGGAGACGCGAACACCGGGGAGCTGTTTTTT.

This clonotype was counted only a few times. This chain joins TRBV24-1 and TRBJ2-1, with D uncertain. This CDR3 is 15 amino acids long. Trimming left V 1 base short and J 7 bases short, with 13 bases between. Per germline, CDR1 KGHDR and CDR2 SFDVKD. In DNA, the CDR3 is TGTGCCACCAGTGATTTCAGGCAGGTGGCAAATGAGCAGTTCTTC. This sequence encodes CATSDFRQVANEQFF.

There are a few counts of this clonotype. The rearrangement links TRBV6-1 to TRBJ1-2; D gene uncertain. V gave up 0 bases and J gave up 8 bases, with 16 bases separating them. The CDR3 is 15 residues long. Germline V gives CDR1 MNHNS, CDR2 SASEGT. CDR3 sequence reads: CASSEAPGKNWGYTF. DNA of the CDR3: TGTGCCAGCAGTGAAGCGCCCGGCAAGAATTGGGGCTACACCTTC.

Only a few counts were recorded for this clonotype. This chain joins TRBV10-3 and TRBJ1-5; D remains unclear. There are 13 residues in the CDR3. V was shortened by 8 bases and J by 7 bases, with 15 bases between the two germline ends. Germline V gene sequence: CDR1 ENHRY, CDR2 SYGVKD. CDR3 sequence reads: CAIATEQDQPQHF. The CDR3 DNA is TGTGCCATCGCGACGGAACAAGACCAGCCCCAGCATTTT.